The 14 T cell receptor beta chains listed next were all sequenced from one sample in a study of T-cell memory formation after mild COVID-19. Via MiXCR, TCRdb re-called the 5' RACE reads, giving one row per CDR3 protein. Altogether around 90,000 distinct CDR3 sequences are present, roughly 16% being singletons, with the ten largest covering around two fifths. The material sequenced was PBMCs or a T cell subset sorted from them (not recorded which). The receptors stem from a young man who had mild COVID-19 (a few samples of this study predate the infection). Cell type and time point are not known.

This clonotype was observed a handful of times. The rearrangement uses TRBV27 and TRBJ2-2, with TRBD2 matching 13 bases. CDR3 size: 17 residues. V trimming: 2 bases; J trimming: 5 bases; junction bases outside the gene matches: 5. Germline V gene data show CDR1 as MNHEY and CDR2 as SMNVEV (reference sequence). The CDR3 region is CASSLSGLAGETGELFF. Written as DNA, the CDR3 is TGTGCCAGCAGTTTAAGTGGACTAGCGGGGGAAACCGGGGAGCTGTTTTTT.

The chain carries TRBV11-2 and TRBJ2-1; TRBD2 is a possible D gene (6 bases). Trimming removed 2 bases from V and 9 bases from J, with 11 bases in between. The germline CDR1 and CDR2 sequences are SGHAT and FQNNGV. The CDR3 consists of 13 residues. The CDR3: CASSLSSVREQFF. In nucleotides, the CDR3 is TGTGCCAGCAGCTTATCTAGCGTCCGTGAGCAGTTCTTC.

This clonotype was recorded a few times. The rearrangement links TRBV6-5 to TRBJ2-2; D unclear. The CDR3 is 13 amino acids. Trimming removed 0 bases at V and 7 bases at J, with 6 bases between. From germline, CDR1 is MNHEY and CDR2 SVGAGI. CDR3 sequence: CASSYSMGGELFF. The CDR3 bases are TGTGCCAGCAGTTACTCGATGGGCGGGGAGCTGTTTTTT.

The V and J genes are TRBV5-4 and TRBJ2-7; D might be TRBD1 (5 bases). V was shortened by 6 bases and J by 3 bases, with 16 bases between the two germline ends. The CDR3 covers 14 residues. The V gene's germline CDR1 is SGHNT and CDR2 YYREEE (reference sequence). The CDR3 here is CASKMAGLLYEQYF. Here the CDR3 DNA reads TGTGCCAGCAAAATGGCAGGGTTACTCTACGAGCAGTACTTC.

The chain combines TRBV5-1 with TRBJ2-3, with 11 bases identical to TRBD1. The CDR3 is made up of 16 amino acids. Germline assignment: CDR1 SGHRS and CDR2 YFSETQ. Unmatched junction bases numbered 3, after V lost 0 bases and J lost 3 bases. The CDR3 region is CASSLAGTGGTDTQYF. The DNA of the CDR3 is TGCGCCAGCAGCTTGGCAGGGACAGGGGGTACAGATACGCAGTATTTT.

This clonotype came up a few times. The chain employs TRBV12-3 or TRBV12-4 and TRBJ1-1; the D is unclear. The CDR3 has 13 amino acids. Trimming took 2 bases from V and 10 from J, leaving 14 bases between them. CDR3 nucleotides: TGTGCCAGCAGTTTATCGTTTAGTCCGCGAGCTTTCTTT. This translates into CASSLSFSPRAFF.

The sample holds a few counts of this clonotype. The V gene is TRBV12-3 or TRBV12-4, the J gene TRBJ2-7, with D perhaps matching TRBD2 (6 bases). Deletions cut 3 bases from V and 5 bases from J, with 8 bases between. The CDR3 has 12 amino acids. CDR3 in amino acids: CASSFGGHEQYV. CDR3 bases: TGTGCCAGCAGTTTTGGAGGGCACGAGCAGTACGTC.

The chain joins TRBV12-3 or TRBV12-4 to TRBJ2-7, with D uncertain. There are 13 residues in the CDR3. V lost 5 bases and J 0 bases, leaving 8 bases between the germline ends. CDR3 DNA: TGTGCCAGCAGTGCACTGAGCTCCTACGAGCAGTACTTC. Translated: CASSALSSYEQYF.

This clonotype has a single count. This rearrangement joins TRBV7-9 to TRBJ1-1; 8 bases are a match to TRBD1. The length of the CDR3 is 14 residues. The germline V gene has CDR1 SEHNR and CDR2 FQNEAQ (reference sequence). The J segment lost 1 base and the V segment lost 5 bases, leaving 3 bases of the junction unmatched. The CDR3 sequence: CASSHGQGNTEAFF. CDR3 bases: TGTGCCAGCAGCCACGGACAGGGGAACACTGAAGCTTTCTTT.

Ten or more counts support this clonotype. This rearrangement joins TRBV9 to TRBJ2-3; D call uncertain. The germline V gene encodes CDR1 SGDLS and CDR2 YYNGEE. Trimming stripped 3 bases from V and 5 bases from J, with 10 bases between. The CDR3 consists of 13 residues. The CDR3 is CASSAVLEDTQYF. The DNA of the CDR3 is TGTGCCAGCAGCGCCGTCCTGGAAGATACGCAGTATTTT.

This chain uses TRBV29-1 with TRBJ2-5; 7 bases align to TRBD1. The germline V gene has CDR1 SQVTM and CDR2 ANQGSEA. There are 16 residues in the CDR3. V lost 0 bases and J lost 4; bases outside the gene matches: 11. CDR3 DNA: TGCAGCGTTGAAGACAGGTGGAGACAGGGTGTAGAGACCCAGTACTTC. This sequence encodes CSVEDRWRQGVETQYF.

This clonotype was picked up a small number of times. V and J are TRBV5-4 and TRBJ1-5; D call uncertain. This CDR3 contains 11 residues. Looked up from germline, CDR1 is SGHNT and CDR2 is YYREEE (reference sequence). Trimming shortened V by 2 bases and J by 6 bases, and 3 bases separated the two germline ends. CDR3: CASSFFQPQHF. The CDR3 DNA is TGTGCCAGCAGCTTTTTTCAGCCCCAGCATTTT.

This clonotype was counted only a few times. The genes are TRBV4-3 and TRBJ1-6, with unresolved D. Looked up from germline, CDR1 is LGHNA and CDR2 is YSLEER. Trimming removed 0 bases from V and 8 bases from J, with 17 bases in between. The CDR3 contains 17 residues. This CDR3 reads CASSQDTSALSYSPLHF. DNA of the CDR3: TGCGCCAGCAGCCAAGATACTAGCGCCCTTAGCTATTCACCCCTCCACTTT.

The rearrangement joins TRBV4-3 to TRBJ1-4; no clear D gene. The CDR3 runs 16 residues. CDR1 and CDR2 (germline): LGHNA, YSLEER. Trimming pared 1 base from V and 0 bases from J, leaving 9 bases between. In DNA, the CDR3 is TGCGCCAGCAGCCAAGTATTTGGGGCAACTAATGAAAAACTGTTTTTT. Its protein product is CASSQVFGATNEKLFF.